A single sample gave rise to the 20 T cell receptor beta chains below, sequenced in a study of T cell changes during pregnancy in multiple sclerosis. The assay was immunoSEQ multiplex PCR, and TCRdb's table has in-frame clones only and misses some. The sample has about 60,000 clones, 91% seen once. The sample in question was CD4+ T cells from peripheral blood mononuclear cells, obtained in the first trimester of pregnancy. The receptors shown here come from a female donor with multiple sclerosis, enrolled in a pregnancy study.

V usage is TRBV2 and J usage is TRBJ2-1; no clear D gene. The CDR3 contains 11 residues. CDR1 SNHLY and CDR2 FYNNEI come from the germline V gene. The V and J ends lost 7 bases and 9 bases respectively, with 10 bases between them. CDR3 sequence reads: CASNEAGEQFF. The DNA of the CDR3 is TGTGCCAGCAATGAGGCAGGTGAGCAGTTCTTC.

This chain connects TRBV27 to TRBJ1-2; 10 bases are shared with TRBD1. This CDR3 is built from 14 residues. J was trimmed by 5 bases and V by 6 bases; bases with no gene match: 6. Germline V gene lookup returns CDR1 MNHEY and CDR2 SMNVEV (reference sequence). The CDR3 spells CASRPTGGLYGYTF. The CDR3 region has the DNA TGTGCCAGCAGGCCGACAGGGGGCCTTTATGGCTACACCTTC.

The CDR3 DNA reads as TGTGCCAGCAGTTTACAGGGGGCTGGGGCCAACGTCCTGACTTTC. This sequence encodes CASSLQGAGANVLTF. The chain uses TRBV5-6 and TRBJ2-6, with TRBD1 matching over 8 bases. The CDR3 has 15 amino acids. The trim removed 5 bases at V and 2 bases at J, leaving 3 bases unmatched. Germline CDR1 SGHDT, CDR2 YYEEEE.

CDR3 in DNA: TGTGCCAGCAGCTTTGAGAGCACAGATACGCAGTATTTT. Translating it yields CASSFESTDTQYF. This chain joins TRBV5-6 and TRBJ2-3; D not certain. Deletions cut 2 bases from V and 0 bases from J, with 4 bases between. The CDR3 loop spans 13 amino acids. Germline CDR1 reads SGHDT; CDR2 reads YYEEEE.

The chain combines TRBV7-6 with TRBJ1-4; D gene ambiguous. This CDR3 spans 15 amino acids. The germline V and J ends were trimmed by 1 base and 0 bases, with 6 bases remaining between them. CDR1 and CDR2 (germline): SGHVS, FNYEAQ. CDR3 loop: CASSLDRATNEKLFF. The CDR3 DNA is TGTGCCAGCAGCTTAGACAGAGCAACTAATGAAAAACTGTTTTTT.

This chain joins TRBV7-7 and TRBJ2-5; 7 positions agree with TRBD1. This CDR3 region has 14 residues. V trimming: 5 bases; J trimming: 5 bases; junction bases outside the gene matches: 8. Germline values: CDR1 SSHAT, CDR2 FNYEAQ (reference sequence). The CDR3 DNA is TGTGCCAGCAGCCGAGACAGGGCAGTCGAGACCCAGTACTTC. Its protein product is CASSRDRAVETQYF.

This chain connects TRBV7-2 to TRBJ1-3; D unclear. Germline V CDR1 and CDR2: SGHTA, FQGNSA. The CDR3 length is 13 residues. V lost 5 bases to trimming and J lost 4 bases, with 9 bases between them. CDR3 sequence: CASSIRSGNTIYF. Written as DNA, the CDR3 is TGTGCCAGCAGCATACGGTCCGGAAACACCATATATTTT. Based on the CDR3 plus reference TRBV7-2 and TRBJ1-3, the full variable domain is GAGVSQSPSNKVTEKGKDVELRCDPISGHTALYWYRQSLGQGLEFLIYFQGNSAPDKSGLPSDRFSAERTGGSVSTLTIQRTQQEDSAVYLCASSIRSGNTIYFGEGSWLTVV.

This clone has a single count. This rearrangement joins TRBV7-8 to TRBJ1-5, with 7 bases aligning to TRBD1. This CDR3 has 13 residues. The V and J ends lost 5 bases and 6 bases, in that order; junction bases with no gene match: 4. Looked up from germline, CDR1 is SGHVS and CDR2 is FQNEAQ. The CDR3 protein is CASSPGGGQPQHF. In nucleotides, the CDR3 is TGTGCCAGCAGCCCAGGGGGAGGTCAGCCCCAGCATTTT.

The V call is TRBV19, the J call TRBJ1-5, with 11 bases identical to TRBD1. V shed 2 bases and J 3 bases; nucleotides not matched to a gene: 6. CDR1 and CDR2 (germline): LNHDA, SQIVND (reference sequence). The CDR3 runs to 17 residues. CDR3 bases: TGTGCCAGTAGTATAATCAGGGACAGGGGGATCAATCAGCCCCAGCATTTT. It specifies CASSIIRDRGINQPQHF. Supplemented by reference TRBV19 and TRBJ1-5, the full variable domain reads DGGITQSPKYLFRKEGQNVTLSCEQNLNHDAMYWYRQDPGQGLRLIYYSQIVNDFQKGDIAEGYSVSREKKESFPLTVTSAQKNPTAFYLCASSIIRDRGINQPQHFGDGTRLSIL.

The chain is built from TRBV4-2 and TRBJ1-3, with TRBD1 as a possible D gene (5 bases). This CDR3 has 15 amino acids. Deletions cut 1 base from V and 4 bases from J, with 11 bases between. The V gene's germline CDR1 is LGHNA and CDR2 YNFKEQ. CDR3 amino acids: CASSQAAGNGNTIYF. The CDR3 nucleotides read TGTGCCAGCAGCCAAGCTGCAGGGAACGGAAACACCATATATTTT.

This clone was counted once. This chain connects TRBV7-6 to TRBJ2-7; 8 nucleotides match TRBD2. Germline values: CDR1 SGHVS, CDR2 FNYEAQ. The CDR3 loop spans 15 amino acids. J was trimmed by 2 bases and V by 5 bases; bases with no gene match: 8. CDR3 nucleotides: TGTGCCAGCAGCCAACCCCTAGCGGGCCCCTACGAGCAGTACTTC. Translation gives CASSQPLAGPYEQYF. The full variable domain, its missing parts supplied by reference TRBV7-6 and TRBJ2-7, is GAGVSQSPRYKVTKRGQDVALRCDPISGHVSLYWYRQALGQGPEFLTYFNYEAQQDKSGLPNDRFSAERPEGSISTLTIQRTEQRDSAMYRCASSQPLAGPYEQYFGPGTRLTVT.

This chain links TRBV19 with TRBJ1-1; no clear D gene. V shed 1 base and J shed 6 bases, with 15 bases lying between them. CDR1 is LNHDA and CDR2 is SQIVND in the germline V gene (reference sequence). CDR3 length: 15 residues. The CDR3, as DNA: TGTGCCAGTAGTATAGTCAGCCTGCGTAGCGCTGAAGCTTTCTTT. Amino acids: CASSIVSLRSAEAFF.

V and J are TRBV4-3 and TRBJ1-2; 8 bases agree with TRBD1. The V and J ends lost 0 bases and 7 bases, in that order; junction bases with no gene match: 10. Germline CDR1 and CDR2: LGHNA and YSLEER. The CDR3 has 16 residues. The CDR3: CASSQDRGTGDFGYTF. The CDR3 DNA sequence: TGCGCCAGCAGCCAAGATAGGGGGACAGGAGATTTTGGCTACACCTTC.

The chain joins TRBV19 to TRBJ2-7; 7 nucleotides align to TRBD1. The CDR3 is made up of 15 amino acids. Germline CDR1 LNHDA, CDR2 SQIVND (reference sequence). Germline trimming cut 4 bases from V and 3 bases from J; bases unmatched to any gene: 9. CDR3 residues: CASSNQLGQFYEQYF. CDR3 DNA: TGTGCCAGTAGTAATCAACTGGGACAGTTCTACGAGCAGTACTTC.

The rearrangement uses TRBV2 and TRBJ1-5; a weak D match, TRBD1 (5 bases). Trimming took 6 bases from V and 1 from J, leaving 13 bases between them. This CDR3 region has 15 residues. CDR1 is SNHLY and CDR2 is FYNNEI in the germline V gene. CDR3 in DNA: TGTGCCAGCAGGGGTCCGGGACTGAGCAATCAGCCCCAGCATTTT. Residues: CASRGPGLSNQPQHF.

The rearrangement uses TRBV9 and TRBJ2-6, with TRBD1 identical over 7 bases. Germline V CDR1 and CDR2: SGDLS, YYNGEE. The V and J ends lost 3 bases and 2 bases, in that order; junction bases with no gene match: 8. The CDR3 consists of 17 residues. This CDR3 reads CASSAHITGAGANVLTF. CDR3 sequence (DNA): TGTGCCAGCAGCGCCCACATAACAGGGGCTGGGGCCAACGTCCTGACTTTC.

The rearrangement uses TRBV28 and TRBJ1-4, with D tentatively TRBD1 (6 bases). The CDR3 runs to 16 residues. V lost 4 bases to trimming and J lost 4 bases, with 16 bases between them. From germline, CDR1 is MDHEN and CDR2 SYDVKM. The CDR3 loop reads CASSSSGHVDNEKLFF. The CDR3 DNA follows: TGTGCCAGCAGTTCCTCGGGACACGTGGATAATGAAAAACTGTTTTTT.

The rearrangement links TRBV4-2 to TRBJ2-1, with TRBD1 matching over 9 bases. V dropped 3 bases and J dropped 0; count of bases not matched to a gene: 12. The CDR3 extends over 19 amino acids. Germline-derived CDR1 and CDR2 are LGHNA and YNFKEQ. The CDR3 DNA follows: TGTGCCAGCAGCCAGATACAGGGGGCGATTACCCGCTCCTACAATGAGCAGTTCTTC. As protein: CASSQIQGAITRSYNEQFF.

The chain joins TRBV9 to TRBJ2-1; D perhaps matches TRBD1 (5 bases). Trimming stripped 4 bases from V and 3 bases from J, with 14 bases between. In germline, CDR1 is SGDLS, CDR2 YYNGEE. The CDR3 runs 15 residues. The CDR3 reads CASSPFRVHYNEQFF. The DNA of the CDR3 is TGTGCCAGCAGCCCCTTCAGGGTCCACTACAATGAGCAGTTCTTC.

The rearrangement uses TRBV7-6 and TRBJ2-7, with 7 nucleotides matching TRBD1. The CDR3 has 15 amino acids. The germline V gene encodes CDR1 SGHVS and CDR2 FNYEAQ. After removal of 5 bases from V and 0 bases from J, the junction contained 7 bases not matched to a gene. The CDR3 DNA is TGTGCCAGCAGCCTAGGGGGCTCAACCTCCTACGAGCAGTACTTC. Amino acid sequence: CASSLGGSTSYEQYF.